The 11 T cell receptor beta chains below all came from one sample that was sequenced in a study of shared clonotypes between healthy human individuals. Sequenced by immunoSEQ multiplex PCR; TCRdb stores in-frame clones only, minus some. The sample contains 2.3 million or so clones, approximately 95% of which appear only once. Sample: naive CD4+ T cells from PBMCs. Subset: CD45RA+ positively selected. These receptors were collected from a man aged 18 to 30 in good health. Some clones in this sample may be carry-over from other donors' samples.

The V call is TRBV19, the J call TRBJ2-3; D possibly corresponds to TRBD2 (5 bases). Germline CDR1 is LNHDA and CDR2 is SQIVND (reference sequence). The CDR3 covers 13 residues. V lost 3 bases and J lost 6, with 10 bases in between. CDR3 sequence: CASSISGRDTQYF. CDR3 nucleotide sequence: TGTGCCAGTAGTATTTCGGGAAGGGATACGCAGTATTTT.

The rearrangement uses TRBV14 and TRBJ2-1, with D possibly matching TRBD1 (6 bases). Germline CDR1 reads SGHDN; CDR2 reads FVKESK. Between the trimmed V and J ends, which lost 4 bases and 8 bases, there was a span of 15 bases. CDR3 size: 14 residues. In DNA, the CDR3 is TGTGCCAGCAGCCGTCGCGGAGCAGGGGATGAGCAGTTCTTC. It encodes CASSRRGAGDEQFF.

This clone was seen once. The chain employs TRBV4-3 and TRBJ2-1, with 9 bases lining up with TRBD1. Germline CDR1 and CDR2: LGHNA and YSLEER. The J segment lost 15 bases and the V segment lost 1 base, leaving 7 bases of the junction unmatched. This CDR3 is built from 13 residues. CDR3 sequence reads: CASSQGPGQGLFF. Written as DNA, the CDR3 is TGCGCCAGCAGCCAAGGTCCGGGACAGGGTCTGTTCTTC.

The chain links TRBV27 to TRBJ2-7; a weak D match, TRBD2 (6 bases). The CDR3 is made up of 16 amino acids. Germline CDR1 is MNHEY and CDR2 is SMNVEV (reference sequence). Trimming shortened V by 5 bases and J by 3 bases, and 20 bases separated the two germline ends. The CDR3 region is CASSPPRGNSIYEQYF. CDR3 in DNA: TGTGCCAGCAGTCCCCCCCGGGGGAATTCCATCTACGAGCAGTACTTC.

The chain couples TRBV6-5 to TRBJ1-2; D not resolved. This CDR3 is 13 amino acids long. Germline lookup yields CDR1 MNHEY and CDR2 SVGAGI. Trimming cost V 2 bases and J 0 bases, with 4 bases left between them. In nucleotides, the CDR3 is TGTGCCAGCAGTTACGCGGCTAACTATGGCTACACCTTC. Protein: CASSYAANYGYTF.

The chain uses TRBV7-9 and TRBJ2-5; 7 nucleotides line up with TRBD1. After removal of 4 bases from V and 2 bases from J, the junction contained 13 bases not matched to a gene. Per the germline V gene, CDR1 is SEHNR and CDR2 is FQNEAQ (reference sequence). This CDR3 contains 17 residues. The CDR3 DNA reads as TGTGCCAGCAGCTCACCGCCGACAGGGCTTTGGCAAGAGACCCAGTACTTC. The encoded protein is CASSSPPTGLWQETQYF. The whole variable domain, filled in from reference TRBV7-9 and TRBJ2-5, reads DTGVSQNPRHKITKRGQNVTFRCDPISEHNRLYWYRQTLGQGPEFLTYFQNEAQLEKSRLLSDRFSAERPKGSFSTLEIQRTEQGDSAMYLCASSSPPTGLWQETQYFGPGTRLLVL.

The CDR3 loop reads CASSYSTRVEQFF. For the CDR3, the DNA is TGTGCCAGCAGTTACTCGACCAGGGTTGAGCAGTTCTTC. The chain has TRBV6-6 and TRBJ2-1; D perhaps matches TRBD1 (5 bases). The length of the CDR3 is 13 residues. The germline V gene encodes CDR1 MNHNY and CDR2 SVGAGI (reference sequence). With 0 bases removed from V and 9 bases from J, the gap between germline ends came to 9 bases.

This chain links TRBV28 with TRBJ2-2; the D gene is possibly TRBD2 (5 bases). V lost 6 bases and J 6 bases, leaving 17 bases between the germline ends. CDR1 is MDHEN, CDR2 SYDVKM, per germline. This CDR3 is 15 amino acids long. The CDR3 region is CASSLVRGGSGELFF. CDR3 nucleotide sequence: TGTGCCAGCAGCCTGGTCCGGGGTGGGTCCGGGGAGCTGTTTTTT.

This chain uses TRBV19 with TRBJ1-1; no reliable D call. The CDR3 is made up of 15 amino acids. Per germline, CDR1 LNHDA and CDR2 SQIVND (reference sequence). V dropped 4 bases and J dropped 6 bases, with 18 bases sitting between them. The CDR3 coding sequence is TGTGCCAGTAGTAGGTATTCAGGACCAGAAGCTGAAGCTTTCTTT. It codes for CASSRYSGPEAEAFF.

The V call is TRBV27, the J call TRBJ2-3; D remains ambiguous. The CDR3 length is 13 residues. V was cut by 2 bases and J by 5 bases, with 8 bases left in between. CDR1 and CDR2 from the germline V gene are MNHEY and SMNVEV (reference sequence). The CDR3 coding sequence is TGTGCCAGCAGTTTACGACTCGGAGATACGCAGTATTTT. As protein: CASSLRLGDTQYF.

This clone was recorded once. This chain joins TRBV6-5 and TRBJ2-2; D might be TRBD2 (6 bases). Germline V lookup: CDR1 MNHEY, CDR2 SVGAGI. This CDR3 is 15 amino acids long. The V end lost 6 bases, the J end lost 3 bases, and 14 bases lay between the germline ends. The CDR3 reads CASRRGGVDTGELFF. The CDR3 coding sequence is TGTGCCAGCAGGAGGGGAGGTGTGGACACCGGGGAGCTGTTTTTT.